This is a list of T cell receptor beta chains from one sample in a study of cytomegalovirus exposure and HLA in healthy donors. The assay was immunoSEQ multiplex PCR, and TCRdb's table has in-frame clones only and misses some. The profile shows over 50,000 clones, around 85% of them singletons. The sequenced sample consisted of PBMCs. The origin of the receptors is a man between 35 and 55 years old in good health and CMV-seronegative. Each CDR3 is given with its conserved first and last residue. The order of the fields is clone size, CDR3 length, D gene, V gene, J gene, CDR3 protein, CDR3 DNA. The D gene is left open where the match is weak. A row's size may be missing; if present it is once, few, many or a size class.

>.|14|TRBD1|TRBV7-9|TRBJ2-7
CASSSSGQGYEQYF
TGTGCCAGCAGCTCCTCCGGACAGGGCTACGAGCAGTACTTC
>.|16|TRBD1|TRBV15|TRBJ2-1
CATSSPGTGAYNEQFF
TGTGCCACCAGCAGTCCCGGGACAGGGGCTTACAATGAGCAGTTCTTC
>once|14|TRBD2|TRBV10-3|TRBJ2-5
CAISESGGQETQYF
TGTGCCATCAGTGAATCGGGGGGGCAAGAGACCCAGTACTTC
>.|14|.|TRBV6-5|TRBJ2-1
CASRQGESYNEQFF
TGTGCCAGCAGGCAGGGTGAATCCTACAATGAGCAGTTCTTC
>.|16|TRBD1|TRBV5-4|TRBJ2-6
CASSWDRGRGANVLTF
TGTGCCAGCAGCTGGGACAGGGGGCGGGGGGCCAACGTCCTGACTTTC
>.|11|.|TRBV29-1|TRBJ2-5
CSVGAQETQYF
TGCAGCGTTGGGGCCCAAGAGACCCAGTACTTC
>few|15|TRBD1|TRBV5-4|TRBJ1-1
CASSSGDRANTEAFF
TGTGCCAGCAGCTCGGGGGACAGGGCGAACACTGAAGCTTTCTTT
>.|14|.|TRBV19|TRBJ2-6
CASGSGSGANVLTF
TGTGCCAGTGGCAGCGGCTCTGGGGCCAACGTCCTGACTTTC
>.|17|TRBD2|TRBV7-9|TRBJ2-1
CASSLALSGGTYNEQFF
TGTGCCAGCAGCTTAGCGCTTAGCGGGGGGACCTACAATGAGCAGTTCTTC
>.|14|.|TRBV6-1|TRBJ1-5
CASRTVGWNQPQHF
TGTGCCAGCAGGACAGTGGGATGGAATCAGCCCCAGCATTTT
>.|13|TRBD1|TRBV4-3|TRBJ1-2
CASSQTGAYGYTF
TGCGCCAGCAGCCAGACAGGGGCCTATGGCTACACCTTC